The T cell receptor (beta chain) described here comes from a study of T-cell reconstitution after alpha-beta-depleted transplantation in children. Whole-study findings and limits: Surviving recipient T cells and thymic progenitors underlay high day-60 TCRbeta diversity in some patients. The origin of alpha-beta T cells about two months after transplant was reportedly several hundred expanded graft clones. T-cell counts and diversity at one year following transplant were attributed mainly to newly produced T cells.

Details on this clonotype: Antigen: not known.

The CDR3 sequence is 14 residues long. Germline V gene data show CDR1 as LNHDA and CDR2 as SQIVND (reference sequence). V lost 6 bases, J lost 3 bases, and 12 bases lay in between. As it was prepared, the TCRbeta library received unique molecular identifiers. TCRdb re-analysed the PCR reads in MiXCR, keeping a single row per CDR3 protein. The sample holds some 150,000 distinct CDR3 sequences, around 8.5% seen once. Sequenced material: PBMCs, mostly from graft donor cells, taken 180 days after TCRalphabeta/CD19-depleted stem cell transplant. V is TRBV19 and J is TRBJ1-5, with D uncertain. This TCR came from a female patient aged 2-15 years who had a stem cell transplant for congenital amegakaryocytic thrombocytopenia, so the T cells may come from the graft donor. The CDR3 loop is CASRDGRDNQPQHF. The CDR3 DNA is TGTGCCAGTAGGGACGGACGGGACAATCAGCCCCAGCATTTT.